Listed here are 8 T cell receptor beta chains from one sample, sequenced in a study of blood T cell repertoires in COVID-19. Produced via immunoSEQ multiplex PCR; TCRdb's table is partial and in-frame only. The sample includes 350,000 to 450,000 clones, approximately 86% of them seen just once. What was sequenced was peripheral blood. The receptors here all came from a woman aged 55 to 70 with COVID-19, enrolled during active disease.

The chain recombines TRBV5-4 with TRBJ1-1; D is unresolved. Germline values: CDR1 SGHNT, CDR2 YYREEE (reference sequence). Trimming cost V 3 bases and J 2 bases, with 11 bases left between them. This CDR3 has 14 amino acids. CDR3 sequence (DNA): TGTGCCAGCAGCTCGACAAGCTCCAACACTGAAGCTTTCTTT. Its translation is CASSSTSSNTEAFF.

CDR3 in amino acids: CASSSSGGAYEQYF. The CDR3 nucleotides read TGTGCCAGCTCATCTAGCGGGGGGGCCTACGAGCAGTACTTC. The chain is built from TRBV18 and TRBJ2-7; TRBD2 matches at 12 bases. The CDR3 totals 14 residues. Germline values: CDR1 KGHSH, CDR2 LQKENI. J was trimmed by 2 bases and V by 5 bases; bases with no gene match: 1.

Note on this clone: Distinct nucleotide sequences in the sample also encode this CDR3. The J gene is TRBJ2-6, the V gene TRBV9; a possible D gene is TRBD2 (6 bases). Trimming took off 2 bases at V and 2 bases at J, with 8 bases between the two ends. CDR1 SGDLS and CDR2 YYNGEE come from the germline V gene. The CDR3 is made up of 15 amino acids. The CDR3, as DNA: TGTGCCAGCAGCGTCCCGGGGGCTGGGGCCAACGTCCTGACTTTC. Translated, it gives CASSVPGAGANVLTF. Together with reference TRBV9 and TRBJ2-6, the CDR3 gives the full variable domain: DSGVTQTPKHLITATGQRVTLRCSPRSGDLSVYWYQQSLDQGLQFLIQYYNGEERAKGNILERFSAQQFPDLHSELNLSSLELGDSALYFCASSVPGAGANVLTFGAGSRLTVL.

The gene calls are TRBV30 and TRBJ1-1; no definite D call. Germline values: CDR1 GTSNPN, CDR2 SVGIG (reference sequence). V lost 2 bases, J lost 4 bases, and 11 bases lay in between. The CDR3 spans 13 residues. The CDR3 nucleotides are TGTGCCTGGAGTCGCGGAGGAAGCACTGAAGCTTTCTTT. Translating gives CAWSRGGSTEAFF.

The chain combines TRBV9 with TRBJ2-1; TRBD1 matches 7 bases. The CDR3 runs to 15 residues. Losses at the gene ends were 2 bases for V and 5 bases for J; bases not matched to a gene: 7. The germline V gene encodes CDR1 SGDLS and CDR2 YYNGEE. The CDR3 loop is CASSVTGTANNEQFF. The DNA for the CDR3 is TGTGCCAGCAGCGTTACCGGGACAGCAAACAATGAGCAGTTCTTC.

The V and J genes are TRBV5-4 and TRBJ2-7, with D uncertain. CDR3 length equals 14 residues. Germline loops: CDR1 SGHNT, CDR2 YYREEE (reference sequence). V was trimmed by 4 bases and J by 2 bases, leaving 13 bases between them. The CDR3: CASSPNVAAYEQYF. DNA for the CDR3: TGTGCCAGCAGCCCAAATGTTGCGGCCTACGAGCAGTACTTC.

This clone was seen only once. The V and J genes are TRBV10-3 and TRBJ2-2, with D unclear. In germline, CDR1 is ENHRY, CDR2 SYGVKD. Trimming took 5 bases from V and 6 from J, leaving 7 bases between them. This CDR3 region has 12 residues. CDR3 in amino acids: CAISTYAGELFF. CDR3 bases: TGTGCCATCAGTACATACGCCGGGGAGCTGTTTTTT.

The chain is built from TRBV10-3 and TRBJ1-1; 7 bases line up with TRBD1. Germline trimming cut 4 bases from V and 1 base from J; bases unmatched to any gene: 21. The CDR3 has 20 residues. The V gene's germline CDR1 is ENHRY and CDR2 SYGVKD. The CDR3 coding sequence is TGTGCCATCAGTGTAAAGGCAGACAGGGCATTCGTTGCGTCGAACACTGAAGCTTTCTTT. Protein product: CAISVKADRAFVASNTEAFF.